Presented here are 22 T cell receptor beta chains from one specimen sequenced in a study of coeliac disease. TCRdb keeps only in-frame clones here, not all; method: immunoSEQ multiplex PCR. The sample shows 2,500 or so clones, about 68% of them seen only once. The sample comprised lymphocytes from the gut lamina propria. The receptor source for this set is a human donor without celiac disease.

The V gene is TRBV2, the J gene TRBJ1-1; weak D call: TRBD1 (5 bases). The CDR3 covers 13 residues. In germline, CDR1 is SNHLY, CDR2 FYNNEI. Deletions cut 4 bases from V and 1 base from J, with 7 bases between. The CDR3 DNA is TGTGCCAGCAGTGTCGGGGGGAACACTGAAGCTTTCTTT. Translation: CASSVGGNTEAFF. Full variable domain (remainder filled in from reference TRBV2 and TRBJ1-1): EPEVTQTPSHQVTQMGQEVILRCVPISNHLYFYWYRQILGQKVEFLVSFYNNEISEKSEIFDDQFSVERPDGSNFTLKIRSTKLEDSAMYFCASSVGGNTEAFFGQGTRLTVV.

V gene TRBV7-6 combines with J gene TRBJ1-1; 7 nucleotides line up with TRBD1. Trimming took 5 bases from V and 4 from J; bases not matched to a gene: 4. Germline V gives CDR1 SGHVS, CDR2 FNYEAQ. The CDR3 has 13 amino acids. CDR3 DNA: TGTGCCAGCAGCCCTGGACAGGTCACTGAAGCTTTCTTT. It translates to CASSPGQVTEAFF.

The chain joins TRBV6-5 to TRBJ2-7, with TRBD1 identical over 7 bases. The CDR3 has 14 amino acids. Looked up from germline, CDR1 is MNHEY and CDR2 is SVGAGI. Trimming took 0 bases from V and 5 from J; bases not matched to a gene: 4. For the CDR3, the DNA is TGTGCCAGCAGTTACTCGTCCGACAGGGACGAGCAGTACTTC. Its protein product is CASSYSSDRDEQYF.

The chain recombines TRBV5-5 with TRBJ2-5; TRBD1 agrees at 8 bases. Germline V gene data show CDR1 as SGHKS and CDR2 as YYEKEE (reference sequence). The CDR3 has 14 amino acids. V dropped 6 bases and J dropped 9; count of bases not matched to a gene: 13. The CDR3 region is CASKGTGTLDSQYF. For the CDR3, the DNA is TGTGCCAGCAAGGGGACAGGAACCCTAGACTCCCAGTACTTC. Looking up the rest from reference TRBV5-5 and TRBJ2-5 gives the full variable domain: DAGVTQSPTHLIKTRGQQVTLRCSPISGHKSVSWYQQVLGQGPQFIFQYYEKEERGRGNFPDRFSARQFPNYSSELNVNALLLGDSALYLCASKGTGTLDSQYFGPGTRLLVL.

CDR3 DNA sequence: TGTGCCAGCAGTCCGATTAGCGGGAGTAGTTCCTACGAGCAGTACTTC. It encodes CASSPISGSSSYEQYF. The chain carries TRBV5-6 and TRBJ2-7, with TRBD2 identical over 9 bases. The CDR3 length is 16 residues. V lost 5 bases and J lost 1; bases outside the gene matches: 10. Germline-derived CDR1 and CDR2 are SGHDT and YYEEEE.

This clone was seen only once. The chain couples TRBV19 to TRBJ2-1, with 7 positions matching TRBD1. Unmatched junction bases numbered 8, after V lost 3 bases and J lost 12 bases. The CDR3 contains 13 residues. CDR1 and CDR2 (germline): LNHDA, SQIVND (reference sequence). DNA for the CDR3: TGTGCCAGTAGTATTATAGGGGGCGGCGTGCAGTTCTTC. It is translated as CASSIIGGGVQFF.

V is TRBV4-1 and J is TRBJ1-5, with 7 bases fitting TRBD1. Germline V lookup: CDR1 MGHRA, CDR2 YSYEKL. V lost 2 bases and J lost 3; bases outside the gene matches: 7. The CDR3 runs to 16 residues. The CDR3 loop is CASSQTGVGLNQPQHF. The CDR3 DNA reads TGCGCCAGCAGCCAAACAGGGGTGGGGCTCAATCAGCCCCAGCATTTT.

The chain combines TRBV5-1 with TRBJ1-3; weak D call: TRBD1 (6 bases). V was trimmed by 1 base and J by 4 bases, leaving 9 bases between them. CDR1 SGHRS and CDR2 YFSETQ come from the germline V gene. The CDR3 is 14 amino acids. The CDR3: CASSLPGEGNTIYF. CDR3 bases: TGCGCCAGCAGCTTGCCAGGGGAAGGAAACACCATATATTTT. The complete variable domain, with remaining parts taken from reference TRBV5-1 and TRBJ1-3, reads KAGVTQTPRYLIKTRGQQVTLSCSPISGHRSVSWYQQTPGQGLQFLFEYFSETQRNKGNFPGRFSGRQFSNSRSEMNVSTLELGDSALYLCASSLPGEGNTIYFGEGSWLTVV.

This rearrangement joins TRBV15 to TRBJ2-1; no reliable D call. Looked up from germline, CDR1 is LNHNV and CDR2 is YYDKDF (reference sequence). CDR3 length: 12 amino acids. Trimming stripped 2 bases from V and 9 bases from J, with 8 bases between. CDR3 sequence: CATSRSPGEQFF. CDR3 nucleotide sequence: TGTGCCACCAGCAGATCGCCGGGTGAGCAGTTCTTC.

CDR3 sequence: CASSYSRTGGDSPLHF. CDR3 in DNA: TGTGCCAGCAGCTATTCACGGACAGGTGGGGATTCACCCCTCCACTTT. The chain combines TRBV7-2 with TRBJ1-6, with 7 bases aligning to TRBD1. CDR3 length: 16 residues. Germline-derived CDR1 and CDR2 are SGHTA and FQGNSA. Germline trimming cut 4 bases from V and 8 bases from J; bases unmatched to any gene: 11.

This chain uses TRBV11-2 with TRBJ2-6; D is unclear. The CDR3 runs to 15 residues. V gave up 0 bases and J gave up 1 base, with 4 bases separating them. Germline values: CDR1 SGHAT, CDR2 FQNNGV. CDR3 loop: CASSLDHSGANVLTF. The CDR3 bases are TGTGCCAGCAGCTTAGACCATTCTGGGGCCAACGTCCTGACTTTC. Using reference TRBV11-2 and TRBJ2-6 for the parts outside the CDR3, the full variable domain is EAGVAQSPRYKIIEKRQSVAFWCNPISGHATLYWYQQILGQGPKLLIQFQNNGVVDDSQLPKDRFSAERLKGVDSTLKIQPAKLEDSAVYLCASSLDHSGANVLTFGAGSRLTVL.

The table lists this clone with a few counts. The V call is TRBV19, the J call TRBJ1-1; a possible D gene is TRBD1 (6 bases). The CDR3 has 13 amino acids. The V gene's germline CDR1 is LNHDA and CDR2 SQIVND (reference sequence). Trimming pared 6 bases from V and 3 bases from J, leaving 11 bases between. This chain's CDR3 is CASRRDTYTEAFF. DNA of the CDR3: TGTGCCAGTAGAAGGGACACCTACACTGAAGCTTTCTTT.

The J gene is TRBJ2-1, the V gene TRBV7-2; 8 bases map to TRBD2. The V gene's germline CDR1 is SGHTA and CDR2 FQGNSA. The CDR3 has 19 amino acids. The V segment lost 3 bases and the J segment 2 bases; nucleotides outside the gene matches: 15. The CDR3 bases are TGTGCCAGCAGCTTTCGCTTGCTAGCGGGCTCCGTACCCTACAATGAGCAGTTCTTC. This sequence encodes CASSFRLLAGSVPYNEQFF. Filled out from reference TRBV7-2 and TRBJ2-1, the complete variable domain reads GAGVSQSPSNKVTEKGKDVELRCDPISGHTALYWYRQSLGQGLEFLIYFQGNSAPDKSGLPSDRFSAERTGGSVSTLTIQRTQQEDSAVYLCASSFRLLAGSVPYNEQFFGPGTRLTVL.

The chain uses TRBV7-6 and TRBJ2-7; possible D gene TRBD2, 6 bases. This CDR3 contains 15 residues. The V and J ends lost 5 bases and 4 bases respectively, with 18 bases between them. Germline loops: CDR1 SGHVS, CDR2 FNYEAQ. The CDR3 here is CASSPLVWGEYEQYF. The DNA for the CDR3 is TGTGCCAGCAGCCCCCTGGTGTGGGGGGAATACGAGCAGTACTTC.

CDR3 in DNA: TGTGCCAGCAGCCTCAGGGGTGGGGGTTGGACTGAAGCTTTCTTT. Translation: CASSLRGGGWTEAFF. The rearrangement uses TRBV28 and TRBJ1-1; tentative D call: TRBD1 (6 bases). CDR3 length equals 15 residues. Trimming took off 6 bases at V and 5 bases at J, with 19 bases between the two ends. Germline V CDR1 and CDR2: MDHEN, SYDVKM.

This clone was picked up one time. The chain links TRBV5-1 to TRBJ2-7; TRBD1 agrees at 8 bases. CDR1 and CDR2 from the germline V gene are SGHRS and YFSETQ. The CDR3 length is 15 residues. Losses at the gene ends were 3 bases for V and 2 bases for J; bases not matched to a gene: 7. The CDR3 DNA reads as TGCGCCAGCAGCTCAGGACAGGGTGAGACCTACGAGCAGTACTTC. It codes for CASSSGQGETYEQYF.

Concerning this clone itself: The junction and the germline gene differ at one end; a read error may be behind it. The chain couples TRBV7-7 to TRBJ2-5, with D unclear. CDR1 and CDR2 (germline): SSHAT, FNYEAQ (reference sequence). CDR3 length equals 13 residues. The DNA of the CDR3 is TGTGCTAGCAGCTTAGTGAGTTACGAGACCCAGTACTTC. It translates to CASSLVSYETQYF. Filled out from reference TRBV7-7 and TRBJ2-5, the complete variable domain reads GAGVSQSPRYKVTKRGQDVTLRCDPISSHATLYWYQQALGQGPEFLTYFNYEAQPDKSGLPSDRFSAERPEGSISTLTIQRTEQRDSAMYRCASSLVSYETQYFGPGTRLLVL.

This chain links TRBV4-3 with TRBJ2-5, with 8 bases identical to TRBD1. The CDR3 contains 14 residues. The V and J ends lost 4 bases and 6 bases, in that order; junction bases with no gene match: 7. Germline V lookup: CDR1 LGHNA, CDR2 YSLEER. CDR3 loop: CASSPDRGMQTQYF. In nucleotides, the CDR3 is TGCGCCAGCAGCCCCGACAGGGGAATGCAGACCCAGTACTTC.

This chain links TRBV10-1 with TRBJ1-4, with 7 nucleotides matching TRBD1. The CDR3 has 14 residues. Per germline, CDR1 WNHNN and CDR2 SYGVQD (reference sequence). The trim removed 7 bases at V and 5 bases at J, leaving 7 bases unmatched. Here the CDR3 reads CASTSPGGNEKLFF. CDR3 bases: TGCGCCAGCACCTCGCCAGGGGGGAATGAAAAACTGTTTTTT.

This clone came up once. The rearrangement links TRBV4-2 to TRBJ2-3, with 9 positions matching TRBD2. The ends lost 6 bases at V and 4 bases at J; junction bases unmatched: 11. There are 16 residues in the CDR3. Germline V CDR1 and CDR2: LGHNA, YNFKEQ. The CDR3 is CASSLAGTSNADTQYF. CDR3 DNA: TGTGCCAGCAGTCTCGCCGGGACTAGCAACGCAGATACGCAGTATTTT.

This chain uses TRBV18 with TRBJ1-2, with D maybe TRBD1 (6 bases). V lost 3 bases and J 7 bases, leaving 18 bases between the germline ends. The CDR3 is 15 amino acids. Germline CDR1 is KGHSH and CDR2 is LQKENI. In DNA form, the CDR3 reads TGTGCCAGCTCACCTCAGGGGCCTGCCTGGGGTGGCTACACCTTC. Translation gives CASSPQGPAWGGYTF. The full variable domain, completed using reference TRBV18 and TRBJ1-2, is NAGVMQNPRHLVRRRGQEARLRCSPMKGHSHVYWYRQLPEEGLKFMVYLQKENIIDESGMPKERFSAEFPKEGPSILRIQQVVRGDSAAYFCASSPQGPAWGGYTFGSGTRLTVV.

V usage is TRBV27 and J usage is TRBJ2-7; D might be TRBD2 (5 bases). CDR3 length: 12 residues. Looked up from germline, CDR1 is MNHEY and CDR2 is SMNVEV (reference sequence). Deletions cut 6 bases from V and 3 bases from J, with 9 bases between. The CDR3 is CASRSSGYEQYF. DNA of the CDR3: TGTGCCAGCAGGTCCAGCGGCTACGAGCAGTACTTC.